This T cell receptor beta chain was identified during a study of blood T cell repertoires in COVID-19. Across the study: COVID-19 samples collected from the United States, Italy and Spain covered acute and convalescent phases. The cDNA or gDNA used as material had been derived from T cells, B-cell-depleted T cells, or PBMCs.

This clone was seen once. Germline V gene sequence: CDR1 LGHNA, CDR2 YSLEER. V was shortened by 2 bases and J by 2 bases, with 11 bases between the two germline ends. The CDR3 runs to 15 residues. Study processing details: Researchers report that nucleated cell counts were estimated from reference gene primer amplification. Generated by immunoSEQ multiplex PCR, the TCRdb table keeps only in-frame clones and is missing some. V, J and clone size derive from that table, while D and trimming were established from the DNA sequence. Of about 200,000 clones in the sample, 85% to 90% were seen once. The receptor was isolated from a man between 18 and 35 years old with active or convalescent COVID-19. The gene calls are TRBV4-3 and TRBJ2-3, with D unresolved. The specimen was peripheral blood. CDR3 amino acids: CASSQISYSTDTQYF. The CDR3 DNA reads as TGCGCCAGCAGCCAAATTTCTTATTCCACAGATACGCAGTATTTT.